This passage covers 22 T cell receptor beta chains from one sample sequenced in a study of T cells in Graves' hyperthyroidism and ophthalmopathy. TCR beta CDR3 sequences were amplified from RNA transcripts. The TCR CDR3 was amplified in a first-round RT-PCR using the HTBI primer set. From the multiplex PCR reads, TCRdb called clonotypes with MiXCR, one entry per CDR3 protein. The table has approximately 560,000 distinct CDR3 sequences, roughly 46% seen once. The sample taken for sequencing was peripheral blood or thyroid tissue (not recorded which). The receptors stem from a woman aged 18-35 years with Graves' hyperthyroidism.

Notes on this clonotype: Because it lacks the conserved phenylalanine or tryptophan at the end, this CDR3 is likely a read error. Because the CDR3's place on the DNA is in doubt, the DNA is left out and the CDR3 is given as listed by TCRdb. The chain joins TRBV20-1 to TRBJ2-2; the listed D gene, TRBD2, was not tested against the DNA. CDR1 is DFQATT, CDR2 SNEGSKA, per germline (reference sequence). The CDR3 length is 9 residues, termini included. CDR3: CSAQWTRGR.

A single count supports this clonotype. This chain connects TRBV10-3 to TRBJ2-7; no clear D gene. V lost 7 bases and J 0 bases, leaving 13 bases between the germline ends. Germline-derived CDR1 and CDR2 are ENHRY and SYGVKD. The CDR3 runs 14 residues. CDR3 residues: CAIIVGQSSYEQYF. The CDR3 region has the DNA TGTGCCATCATAGTAGGGCAGAGCTCCTACGAGCAGTACTTC.

In this sample, this clonotype turned up many times. CDR3 DNA sequence: TGTGCCAGCAGCTTAGCAAGAGTCAGGAGGACTGAAGCTTTCTTT. Residues: CASSLARVRRTEAFF. V is TRBV7-9 and J is TRBJ1-1; the D is unclear. With 0 bases removed from V and 5 bases from J, the gap between germline ends came to 13 bases. The CDR3 extends over 15 amino acids. Germline CDR1 is SEHNR and CDR2 is FQNEAQ (reference sequence). Looking up the rest from reference TRBV7-9 and TRBJ1-1 gives the full variable domain: DTGVSQNPRHKITKRGQNVTFRCDPISEHNRLYWYRQTLGQGPEFLTYFQNEAQLEKSRLLSDRFSAERPKGSFSTLEIQRTEQGDSAMYLCASSLARVRRTEAFFGQGTRLTVV.

The chain combines TRBV29-1 with TRBJ1-2; TRBD1 matches at 7 bases. Germline V lookup: CDR1 SQVTM, CDR2 ANQGSEA. The CDR3 contains 11 residues. V was pared by 8 bases and J by 7 bases, with 7 bases of the junction left unmatched. CDR3 nucleotides: TGCAGCTCGAGACAGGGATTTGGCTACACCTTC. Residues: CSSRQGFGYTF. The full variable domain, its missing parts supplied by reference TRBV29-1 and TRBJ1-2, is SAVISQKPSRDICQRGTSLTIQCQVDSQVTMMFWYRQQPGQSLTLIATANQGSEATYESGFVIDKFPISRPNLTFSTLTVSNMSPEDSSIYLCSSRQGFGYTFGSGTRLTVV.

This clonotype was picked up a small number of times. CDR3 sequence reads: CASSSETRTTGELFF. For the CDR3, the DNA is TGTGCCAGCAGCTCCGAGACAAGGACCACCGGGGAGCTGTTTTTT. The chain has TRBV7-6 and TRBJ2-2; D is unresolved. Germline V gives CDR1 SGHVS, CDR2 FNYEAQ. V was pared by 4 bases and J by 4 bases, with 13 bases between. The CDR3 is 15 residues long. Full variable domain (remainder filled in from reference TRBV7-6 and TRBJ2-2): GAGVSQSPRYKVTKRGQDVALRCDPISGHVSLYWYRQALGQGPEFLTYFNYEAQQDKSGLPNDRFSAERPEGSISTLTIQRTEQRDSAMYRCASSSETRTTGELFFGEGSRLTVL.

The chain links TRBV20-1 to TRBJ1-1; unclear D gene. Per the germline V gene, CDR1 is DFQATT and CDR2 is SNEGSKA (reference sequence). The V end was cut by 6 bases, the J end by 6 bases, with 14 bases between. This CDR3 spans 12 amino acids. CDR3 nucleotides: TGCAGTGCCAGGAGCGGCCCCGCTGAAGCTTTCTTT. It codes for CSARSGPAEAFF.

Concerning this clonotype: Since no conserved phenylalanine or tryptophan closes the CDR3, a read error is the likely cause. No DNA is shown, since the ends of the CDR3 on it are uncertain; the CDR3 is the one TCRdb lists. The chain uses TRBV2 and TRBJ1-1. CDR1 and CDR2 from the germline V gene are SNHLY and FYNNEI. The CDR3 length is 10 residues, termini included. CDR3 amino acids: CASRPRTANY.

About this clonotype: A much more abundant neighbour one base away suggests this may be a read error. V usage is TRBV29-1 and J usage is TRBJ2-5; 9 bases fit TRBD1. Germline CDR1 and CDR2: SQVTM and ANQGSEA. The CDR3 consists of 13 residues. V trimming: 6 bases; J trimming: 4 bases; junction bases outside the gene matches: 6. Written as DNA, the CDR3 is TGCAGCGTGAGGACAGGGGATAGAGAGACCCAGTACTTC. Protein product: CSVRTGDRETQYF.

The V gene is TRBV10-3, the J gene TRBJ2-6; possibly TRBD2 for D (5 bases). V was trimmed by 4 bases and J by 0 bases, leaving 13 bases between them. Germline V gives CDR1 ENHRY, CDR2 SYGVKD. The CDR3 is made up of 17 amino acids. Here the CDR3 reads CAISASSGGSGANVLTF. In nucleotides, the CDR3 is TGTGCCATCAGTGCTAGCTCTGGCGGCTCTGGGGCCAACGTCCTGACTTTC.

The chain employs TRBV10-3 and TRBJ2-5, with 10 bases identical to TRBD1. Unmatched junction bases numbered 3, after V lost 3 bases and J lost 2 bases. CDR1 is ENHRY and CDR2 is SYGVKD in the germline V gene. There are 15 residues in the CDR3. CDR3 region: CAISEGDRGQETQYF. The CDR3 DNA reads TGTGCCATCAGTGAAGGGGACAGGGGACAAGAGACCCAGTACTTC.

This chain uses TRBV24-1 with TRBJ1-4; D is unresolved. Germline V gene sequence: CDR1 KGHDR, CDR2 SFDVKD. V was cut by 0 bases and J by 8 bases, with 9 bases left in between. This CDR3 is 14 amino acids long. This chain's CDR3 is CATSDLRGIEKLFF. DNA of the CDR3: TGTGCCACCAGTGATTTGCGGGGTATCGAAAAACTGTTTTTT.

This clonotype was found many times. The genes are TRBV7-2 and TRBJ2-5; D gene unclear. V lost 3 bases and J 4 bases, leaving 6 bases between the germline ends. This CDR3 has 12 residues. CDR1 and CDR2 from the germline V gene are SGHTA and FQGNSA. The CDR3 reads CASSFYGETQYF. For the CDR3, the DNA is TGTGCCAGCAGCTTCTATGGAGAGACCCAGTACTTC. The whole variable domain, remainder taken from reference TRBV7-2 and TRBJ2-5, is GAGVSQSPSNKVTEKGKDVELRCDPISGHTALYWYRQSLGQGLEFLIYFQGNSAPDKSGLPSDRFSAERTGGSVSTLTIQRTQQEDSAVYLCASSFYGETQYFGPGTRLLVL.

The V call is TRBV6-5, the J call TRBJ2-7; D is possibly TRBD2 (6 bases). Germline V gene data show CDR1 as MNHEY and CDR2 as SVGAGI. Trimming removed 4 bases at V and 2 bases at J, with 12 bases between. The length of the CDR3 is 14 residues. The CDR3 coding sequence is TGTGCCAGCAGTTCCCGGGACTTAGCCTACGAGCAGTACTTC. As protein: CASSSRDLAYEQYF.

This clonotype was counted between two and nine times. The chain has TRBV20-1 and TRBJ2-7; no firm D call. Per germline, CDR1 DFQATT and CDR2 SNEGSKA (reference sequence). This CDR3 has 14 amino acids. The V end lost 1 base, the J end lost 0 bases, and 10 bases lay between the germline ends. The CDR3 region has the DNA TGCAGTGCTAGAGTCAGTTACGACTCCTACGAGCAGTACTTC. This sequence encodes CSARVSYDSYEQYF.

This clonotype has only one observation. The chain carries TRBV25-1 and TRBJ1-5; D gene uncertain. The length of the CDR3 is 14 residues. Germline CDR1 is MGHDK and CDR2 is SYGVNS. The CDR3 coding sequence is TGTGCTAGTGGTTTCGCGGGGATCAATCAGCCCCAGCATTTT. Translated: CASGFAGINQPQHF.

J is TRBJ1-6 and V is TRBV20-1; possible D gene TRBD1, 5 bases. Germline V gene lookup returns CDR1 DFQATT and CDR2 SNEGSKA (reference sequence). The CDR3 is 14 residues long. V lost 5 bases to trimming and J lost 8 bases, with 16 bases between them. CDR3 sequence: CSAPRTGVDSPLHF. CDR3 in DNA: TGCAGTGCTCCACGGACGGGGGTAGATTCACCCCTCCACTTT.

In this sample, this clonotype turned up many times. The chain recombines TRBV10-3 with TRBJ1-1; D gene ambiguous. The germline V gene encodes CDR1 ENHRY and CDR2 SYGVKD. CDR3 length equals 11 residues. V was trimmed by 4 bases and J by 7 bases, leaving 7 bases between them. The CDR3 region has the DNA TGTGCCATCAGTGTTAGCAATGAAGCTTTCTTT. The encoded protein is CAISVSNEAFF.

A remark on this clonotype: The junction and the germline gene differ at one end; a read error may be behind it. The genes are TRBV7-9 and TRBJ1-2; D might be TRBD1 (6 bases). The CDR3 runs 17 residues. Germline-derived CDR1 and CDR2 are SEHNR and FQNEAQ (reference sequence). CDR3 coding DNA: TGTGCCAGCGGCTTGGCATCCCTGCACAGGGCTAACTATGGCTACACCTTC. It specifies CASGLASLHRANYGYTF. The variable domain in full, completed from reference TRBV7-9 and TRBJ1-2, reads DTGVSQNPRHKITKRGQNVTFRCDPISEHNRLYWYRQTLGQGPEFLTYFQNEAQLEKSRLLSDRFSAERPKGSFSTLEIQRTEQGDSAMYLCASGLASLHRANYGYTFGSGTRLTVV.

The gene calls are TRBV2 and TRBJ1-4; no firm D call. V was clipped by 6 bases and J by 7 bases, with 18 bases between them. Per the germline V gene, CDR1 is SNHLY and CDR2 is FYNNEI. There are 15 residues in the CDR3. The CDR3, as DNA: TGTGCCAGCAGCAGAGCGGGAGCCCGGGGTGAAAAACTGTTTTTT. This translates into CASSRAGARGEKLFF.

This clonotype was detected once. V usage is TRBV6-5 and J usage is TRBJ2-2, with 8 bases fitting TRBD2. V lost 4 bases to trimming and J lost 5 bases; unmatched junction nucleotides: 3. Germline values: CDR1 MNHEY, CDR2 SVGAGI. The CDR3 runs to 14 residues. The CDR3 coding sequence is TGTGCCAGCAGTTTCGGGGGGGCAACCGGGGAGCTGTTTTTT. Translation: CASSFGGATGELFF.

V and J are TRBV7-3 and TRBJ1-2; possible D gene TRBD1, 5 bases. Trimming pared 5 bases from V and 7 bases from J, leaving 11 bases between. CDR3 length equals 12 residues. Germline CDR1 is SGHTA and CDR2 is FQGTGA. CDR3 loop: CASSQDSTGYTF. For the CDR3, the DNA is TGTGCCAGCAGCCAAGACAGTACTGGCTACACCTTC.

CDR3 sequence reads: CSARDRESSYNSPLHF. The CDR3 DNA reads as TGCAGTGCCAGGGACAGGGAAAGCTCCTATAATTCACCCCTCCACTTT. This chain joins TRBV20-1 and TRBJ1-6; 9 bases align to TRBD1. In germline, CDR1 is DFQATT, CDR2 SNEGSKA (reference sequence). Trimming at V came to 6 bases and at J to 0 bases, leaving 6 bases not matched to a gene. The CDR3 sequence is 16 residues long.